These T cell receptor beta chains were read from a single sample in a study of siplizumab effects on memory and regulatory T cells. TCRdb keeps only in-frame clones here, not all; method: immunoSEQ multiplex PCR. This table holds fewer than 120,000 clones, roughly 92% found once. Sequenced material: CD4+ T cells sorted from blood. The receptors stem from a human donor in good health. The CDR3 runs from the conserved cysteine through the conserved F or W. The order of the fields is J gene, V gene, D gene, clone size, CDR3 DNA, CDR3 protein. The D gene is left open where the match is weak. Part of the rows lack a size; the others show once, few, many or a class for expanded clones.

>TRBJ2-5|TRBV7-2|TRBD2|NA
TGTGCCAGCAGACCGGGAGGAGGAGGAGAGACCCAGTACTTC
CASRPGGGGETQYF
>TRBJ1-2|TRBV10-3|NA|NA
TGTGCCATCAGTGGCTCCCCTCGGACGTCTAACTATGGCTACACCTTC
CAISGSPRTSNYGYTF
>TRBJ1-2|TRBV12-2|NA|NA
TGTGCAAGTCGCTTAGTTTCGGCCGATGAATGCTATGGCTACACCTTC
CASRLVSADECYGYTF
>TRBJ2-7|TRBV7-9|TRBD2|NA
TGTGCCAGCAGCTTAAGCGGGAGCTCCTACGAGCAGTACTTC
CASSLSGSSYEQYF
>TRBJ1-2|TRBV20-1|NA|once
TGCAGTGCTAGAGACGCTGGCTACACCTTC
CSARDAGYTF
>TRBJ2-1|TRBV19|TRBD1|once
TGTGCCAGTATGGAAACAGGGGGTATCTACAATGAGCAGTTCTTC
CASMETGGIYNEQFF
>TRBJ2-1|TRBV11-1|NA|NA
TGTGCCAGCAGCTTACGGGGCTCCTACAATGAGCAGTTCTTC
CASSLRGSYNEQFF
>TRBJ2-3|TRBV11-3|TRBD2|NA
TGTGCCAGCAGCCTCTTGAGGGGCGGGGGAACAGATACGCAGTATTTT
CASSLLRGGGTDTQYF
>TRBJ1-1|TRBV5-6|NA|NA
TGTGCCAGCAGCTCCTTGGACAGGAACACTGAAGCTTTCTTT
CASSSLDRNTEAFF
>TRBJ2-3|TRBV11-2|NA|NA
TGTGCCAGCAGCTTGGGAGTGCTAGCGAGCACAGATACGCAGTATTTT
CASSLGVLASTDTQYF
>TRBJ2-7|TRBV6-1|NA|once
TGTGCCAGCAGTGTTTGGGGGGCCTACGAGCAGTACTTC
CASSVWGAYEQYF
>TRBJ2-1|TRBV7-2|TRBD1|NA
TGTGCCAGCATGGGGACAGGGAGATTCAATGAGCAGTTCTTC
CASMGTGRFNEQFF
>TRBJ1-4|TRBV2|NA|NA
TGTGCCAGCATGGAGAGGGGAAAAGGTGAAAAACTGTTTTTT
CASMERGKGEKLFF
>TRBJ2-3|TRBV6-6|NA|NA
TGTGCCAGCAGTTACTCGATTGGAGGGGGCACAGATACGCAGTATTTT
CASSYSIGGGTDTQYF
>TRBJ2-7|TRBV11-2|TRBD2|NA
TGTGCCAGCAGCTTAATGCCGGGACTAGCGGGAGGACATAGCTACGAGCAGTACTTC
CASSLMPGLAGGHSYEQYF
>TRBJ1-5|TRBV19|NA|once
TGTGCCAGTAGTATGAATCGTGGGGGAAATAGCAATCAGCCCCAGCATTTT
CASSMNRGGNSNQPQHF
>TRBJ2-1|TRBV6-5|NA|once
TGTGCCAGCAAGCGGACAGCCTACAATGAGCAGTTCTTC
CASKRTAYNEQFF
>TRBJ1-1|TRBV6-5|NA|NA
TGTGCCAGCAGAGCGGGGGGGAACACTGAAGCTTTCTTT
CASRAGGNTEAFF
>TRBJ1-1|TRBV9|NA|NA
TGTGCCAGCAGCGTGGGGACAAGGAACACTGAAGCTTTCTTT
CASSVGTRNTEAFF
>TRBJ1-4|TRBV28|NA|NA
TGTGCCAGCAGTTCCACTTGGGAAAAACTGTTTTTT
CASSSTWEKLFF
>TRBJ2-5|TRBV5-1|NA|NA
TGCGCCAGCAGCTTGGTGGGTTACTTAGAGACCCAGTACTTC
CASSLVGYLETQYF
>TRBJ1-1|TRBV5-1|NA|NA
TGCGCCAGCAGCCTGGGAGCCTCGCCCACTGAAGCTTTCTTT
CASSLGASPTEAFF
>TRBJ2-1|TRBV11-2|TRBD2|NA
TGTGCCAGCAGCTTACAACTAGCGGGAGATGAGCAGTTCTTC
CASSLQLAGDEQFF
>TRBJ1-1|TRBV19|TRBD1|NA
TGTGCCAGTAGTACAGGGACAGGGGGCCGGACTGAAGCTTTCTTT
CASSTGTGGRTEAFF
>TRBJ2-1|TRBV11-3|TRBD2|NA
TGTGCCAGCAGCTCCCAGGGGACTAGCGGAAGTGAGCAGTTCTTC
CASSSQGTSGSEQFF
>TRBJ2-3|TRBV7-9|NA|NA
TGTGCCAGCAGCCCCTTTGGAACTGCAAACCATACGCAGTATTTT
CASSPFGTANHTQYF